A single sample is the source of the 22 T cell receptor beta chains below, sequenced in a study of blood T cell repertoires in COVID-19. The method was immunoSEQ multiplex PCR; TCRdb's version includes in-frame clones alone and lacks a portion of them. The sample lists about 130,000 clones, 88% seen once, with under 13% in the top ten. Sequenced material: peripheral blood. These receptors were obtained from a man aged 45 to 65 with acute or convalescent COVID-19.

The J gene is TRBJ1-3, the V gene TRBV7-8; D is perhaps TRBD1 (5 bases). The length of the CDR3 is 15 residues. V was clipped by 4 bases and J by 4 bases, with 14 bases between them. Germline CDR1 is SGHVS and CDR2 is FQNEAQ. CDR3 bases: TGTGCCAGCAGCTCGCGGGGGGGGAACGGAAACACCATATATTTT. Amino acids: CASSSRGGNGNTIYF.

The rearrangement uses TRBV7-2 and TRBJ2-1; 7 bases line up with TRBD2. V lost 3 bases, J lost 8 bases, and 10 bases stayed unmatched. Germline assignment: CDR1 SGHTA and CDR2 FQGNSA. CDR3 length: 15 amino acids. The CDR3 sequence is CASSLMAGETYEQFF. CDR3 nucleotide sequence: TGTGCCAGCAGCTTGATGGCGGGAGAAACTTATGAGCAGTTCTTC.

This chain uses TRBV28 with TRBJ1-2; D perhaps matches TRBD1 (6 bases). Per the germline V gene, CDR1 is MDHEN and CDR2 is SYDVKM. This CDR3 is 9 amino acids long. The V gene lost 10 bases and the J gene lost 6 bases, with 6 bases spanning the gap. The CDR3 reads CATGDGYTF. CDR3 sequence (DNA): TGTGCCACAGGGGATGGCTACACCTTC.

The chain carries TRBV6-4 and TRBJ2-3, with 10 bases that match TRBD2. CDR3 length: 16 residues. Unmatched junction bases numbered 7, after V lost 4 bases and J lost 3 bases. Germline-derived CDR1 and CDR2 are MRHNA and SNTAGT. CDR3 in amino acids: CASSVASGGATDTQYF. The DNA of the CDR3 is TGTGCCAGCAGTGTCGCGAGCGGGGGGGCTACAGATACGCAGTATTTT.

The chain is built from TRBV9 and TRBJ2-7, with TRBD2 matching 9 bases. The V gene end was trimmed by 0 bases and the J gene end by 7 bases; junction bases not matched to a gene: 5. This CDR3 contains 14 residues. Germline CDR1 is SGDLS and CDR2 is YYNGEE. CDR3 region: CASSVGGRGREQYF. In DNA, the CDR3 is TGTGCCAGCAGCGTAGGCGGGAGGGGTCGGGAGCAGTACTTC.

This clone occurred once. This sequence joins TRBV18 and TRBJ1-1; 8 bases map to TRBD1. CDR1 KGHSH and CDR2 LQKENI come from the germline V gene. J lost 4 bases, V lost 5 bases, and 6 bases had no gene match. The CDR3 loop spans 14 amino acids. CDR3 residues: CASSLDRVGTEAFF. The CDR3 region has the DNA TGTGCCAGCTCATTGGACAGGGTCGGCACTGAAGCTTTCTTT.

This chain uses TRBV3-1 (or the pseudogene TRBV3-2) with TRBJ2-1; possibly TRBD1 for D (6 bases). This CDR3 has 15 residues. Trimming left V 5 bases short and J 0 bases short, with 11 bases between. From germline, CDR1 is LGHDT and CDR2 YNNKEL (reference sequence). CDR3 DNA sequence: TGTGCCAGCAGCGAACTGACAGGCTCCTACAATGAGCAGTTCTTC. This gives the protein CASSELTGSYNEQFF.

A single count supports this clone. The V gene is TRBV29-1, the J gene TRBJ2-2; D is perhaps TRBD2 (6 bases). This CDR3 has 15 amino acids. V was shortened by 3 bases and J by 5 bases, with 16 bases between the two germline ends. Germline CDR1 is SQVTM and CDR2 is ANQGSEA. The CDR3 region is CSVEVWRGITGELFF. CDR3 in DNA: TGCAGCGTTGAGGTCTGGCGCGGGATTACCGGGGAGCTGTTTTTT.

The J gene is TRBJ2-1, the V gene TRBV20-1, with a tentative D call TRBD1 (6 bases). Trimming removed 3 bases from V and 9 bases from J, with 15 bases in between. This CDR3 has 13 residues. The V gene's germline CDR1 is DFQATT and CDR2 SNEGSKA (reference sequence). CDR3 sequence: CSASQSQGTEQFF. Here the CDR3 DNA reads TGCAGTGCTAGTCAATCCCAGGGGACTGAGCAGTTCTTC.

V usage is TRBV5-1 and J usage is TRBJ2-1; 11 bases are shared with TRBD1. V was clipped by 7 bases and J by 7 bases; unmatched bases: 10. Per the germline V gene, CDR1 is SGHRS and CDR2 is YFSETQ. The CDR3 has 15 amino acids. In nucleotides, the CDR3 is TGCGCCAGCTGTATAGGGACAGGGGGTGGTAATGAGCAGTTCTTC. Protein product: CASCIGTGGGNEQFF.

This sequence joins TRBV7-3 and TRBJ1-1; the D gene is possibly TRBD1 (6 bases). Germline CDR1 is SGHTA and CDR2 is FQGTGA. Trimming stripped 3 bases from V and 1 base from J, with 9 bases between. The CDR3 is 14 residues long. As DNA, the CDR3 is TGTGCCAGCAGCTTGACGACAGGGAACACTGAAGCTTTCTTT. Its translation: CASSLTTGNTEAFF.

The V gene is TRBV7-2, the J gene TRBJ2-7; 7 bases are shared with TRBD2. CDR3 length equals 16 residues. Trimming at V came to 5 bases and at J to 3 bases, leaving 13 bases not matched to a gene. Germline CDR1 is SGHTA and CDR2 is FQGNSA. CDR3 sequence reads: CASSPPDPGGYYEQYF. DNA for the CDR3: TGTGCCAGCAGCCCCCCTGATCCCGGGGGGTACTACGAGCAGTACTTC.

The CDR3 region is CASSPKDSETFNTQYF. CDR3 sequence (DNA): TGTGCCAGCTCACCAAAAGACTCGGAGACGTTTAATACGCAGTATTTT. The chain joins TRBV18 to TRBJ2-3, with D unresolved. The V gene's germline CDR1 is KGHSH and CDR2 LQKENI. Trimming left V 2 bases short and J 7 bases short, with 19 bases between. The CDR3 covers 16 residues.

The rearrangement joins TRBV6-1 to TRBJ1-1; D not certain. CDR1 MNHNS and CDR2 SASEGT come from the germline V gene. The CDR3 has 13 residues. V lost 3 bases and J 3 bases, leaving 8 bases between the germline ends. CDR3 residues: CASSDAGYTEAFF. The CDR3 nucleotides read TGTGCCAGCAGTGATGCGGGGTACACTGAAGCTTTCTTT.

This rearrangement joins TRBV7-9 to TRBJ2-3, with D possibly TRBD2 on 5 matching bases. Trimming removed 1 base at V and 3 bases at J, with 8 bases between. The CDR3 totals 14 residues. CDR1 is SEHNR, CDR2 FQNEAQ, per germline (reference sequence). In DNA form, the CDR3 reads TGTGCCAGCAGCTTAGTGGGAGCGACAGATACGCAGTATTTT. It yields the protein CASSLVGATDTQYF.

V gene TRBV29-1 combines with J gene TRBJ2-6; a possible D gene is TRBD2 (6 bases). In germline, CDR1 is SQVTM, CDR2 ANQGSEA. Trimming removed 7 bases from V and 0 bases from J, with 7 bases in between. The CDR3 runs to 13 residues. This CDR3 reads CSGRDSGANVLTF. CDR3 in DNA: TGCAGCGGGAGGGACTCTGGGGCCAACGTCCTGACTTTC.

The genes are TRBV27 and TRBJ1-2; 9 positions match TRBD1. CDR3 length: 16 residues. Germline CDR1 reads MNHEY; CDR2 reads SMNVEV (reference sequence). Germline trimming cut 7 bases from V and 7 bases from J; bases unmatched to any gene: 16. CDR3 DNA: TGTGCCAGCAACTGGGCAGCGACAGGGGGACTGGTTGGCTACACCTTC. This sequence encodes CASNWAATGGLVGYTF.

The CDR3 loop reads CAIRAQGRANEKLFF. The CDR3, as DNA: TGTGCCATCAGGGCTCAGGGTCGCGCTAATGAAAAACTGTTTTTT. This rearrangement joins TRBV10-3 to TRBJ1-4, with a weak D call TRBD1 (5 bases). The length of the CDR3 is 15 residues. Deletions cut 6 bases from V and 3 bases from J, with 14 bases between. CDR1 ENHRY and CDR2 SYGVKD come from the germline V gene.

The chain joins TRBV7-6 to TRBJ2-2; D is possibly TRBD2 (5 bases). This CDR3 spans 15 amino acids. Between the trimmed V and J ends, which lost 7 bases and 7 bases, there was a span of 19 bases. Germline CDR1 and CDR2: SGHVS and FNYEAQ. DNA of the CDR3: TGTGCCAGCACCTCAGCCACTAGGTCGTACGGGGAGCTGTTTTTT. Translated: CASTSATRSYGELFF.

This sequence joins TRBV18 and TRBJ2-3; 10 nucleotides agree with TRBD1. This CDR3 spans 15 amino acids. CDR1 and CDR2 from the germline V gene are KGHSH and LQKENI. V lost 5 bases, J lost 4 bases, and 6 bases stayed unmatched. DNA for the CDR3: TGTGCCAGCTCATCCGGGACAGGGGCCGCAGATACGCAGTATTTT. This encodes CASSSGTGAADTQYF.

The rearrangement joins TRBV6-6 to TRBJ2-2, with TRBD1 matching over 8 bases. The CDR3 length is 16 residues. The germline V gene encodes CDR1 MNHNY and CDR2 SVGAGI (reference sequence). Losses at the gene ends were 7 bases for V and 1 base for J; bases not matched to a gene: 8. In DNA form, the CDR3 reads TGTGCCAGCATTTGGGGGACAGGTGGGAACACCGGGGAGCTGTTTTTT. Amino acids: CASIWGTGGNTGELFF.

CDR3 loop: CASSYRQGIGTEAFF. CDR3 nucleotide sequence: TGTGCCAGCAGTTACCGACAGGGAATTGGCACTGAAGCTTTCTTT. The rearrangement uses TRBV6-6 and TRBJ1-1; 7 nucleotides line up with TRBD1. The CDR3 consists of 15 residues. V dropped 2 bases and J dropped 4; count of bases not matched to a gene: 7. Germline values: CDR1 MNHNY, CDR2 SVGAGI (reference sequence).